Following are 13 T cell receptor beta chains from one sample sequenced in a study of T cell repertoires in cytomegalovirus infection. For these receptors, no antigen is known. TCRdb reprocessed the reads with MiXCR, giving one entry per CDR3 protein. Among hundreds of thousands of distinct CDR3 sequences listed, 30% to 35% were seen once. The sample in question was cultured PBMCs, obtained from culture after CMV antigen stimulation. The receptor source for this set is a human donor in good health (CMV status not recorded). Some clones in this sample may be carry-over from other donors' samples.

This clonotype was counted only a few times. The chain couples TRBV7-8 to TRBJ1-5; D call uncertain. Germline assignment: CDR1 SGHVS and CDR2 FQNEAQ. Trimming cost V 1 base and J 0 bases, with 10 bases left between them. This CDR3 is built from 16 residues. CDR3 amino acids: CASSLERLYSNQPQHF. CDR3 nucleotide sequence: TGTGCCAGCAGCTTAGAAAGACTGTATAGCAATCAGCCCCAGCATTTT. The variable domain in full, completed from reference TRBV7-8 and TRBJ1-5, reads GAGVSQSPRYKVAKRGQDVALRCDPISGHVSLFWYQQALGQGPEFLTYFQNEAQLDKSGLPSDRFFAERPEGSVSTLKIQRTQQEDSAVYLCASSLERLYSNQPQHFGDGTRLSIL.

The chain carries TRBV5-1 and TRBJ2-3, with a weak D call TRBD2 (6 bases). In germline, CDR1 is SGHRS, CDR2 YFSETQ. V shed 3 bases and J shed 6 bases, with 17 bases lying between them. The CDR3 runs to 15 residues. The CDR3: CASSYAGLPGDTQYF. The CDR3 nucleotides are TGCGCCAGCAGCTATGCGGGACTCCCGGGGGATACGCAGTATTTT.

This clonotype was observed a few times. This sequence joins TRBV6-5 and TRBJ2-3; D is uncertain. This CDR3 has 15 amino acids. The ends were cut back, 2 bases at V and 0 bases at J, with 9 bases in the middle. Germline CDR1 reads MNHEY; CDR2 reads SVGAGI. This chain's CDR3 is CASSYGKFSTDTQYF. The CDR3 DNA follows: TGTGCCAGCAGTTACGGGAAATTTAGCACAGATACGCAGTATTTT.

This clonotype was observed a handful of times. V and J are TRBV24-1 and TRBJ2-5; tentative D call: TRBD1 (6 bases). The V gene's germline CDR1 is KGHDR and CDR2 SFDVKD. The V end lost 7 bases, the J end lost 2 bases, and 13 bases lay between the germline ends. This CDR3 has 14 amino acids. CDR3: CATSETGKQETQYF. CDR3 nucleotides: TGTGCCACCAGCGAAACAGGGAAACAAGAGACCCAGTACTTC.

This chain uses TRBV6-2 or TRBV6-3 with TRBJ2-1; 12 bases agree with TRBD2. This CDR3 spans 15 amino acids. The germline V gene encodes CDR1 MNHEY and CDR2 SVGEGT. With 9 bases clipped from V and 6 bases from J, the junction kept 9 bases outside the gene matches. The chain's CDR3 is CASSGLAGPLNEQFF. The CDR3 DNA follows: TGTGCCAGTTCAGGACTAGCGGGGCCCCTCAATGAGCAGTTCTTC.

This clonotype appeared a few times. The J gene is TRBJ2-5, the V gene TRBV7-6; D not resolved. Germline CDR1 and CDR2: SGHVS and FNYEAQ. The CDR3 consists of 13 residues. Trimming stripped 3 bases from V and 2 bases from J, with 7 bases between. The CDR3, as DNA: TGTGCCAGCAGCTTTCGACGACAAGAGACCCAGTACTTC. This gives the protein CASSFRRQETQYF. The variable domain in full, with the rest retrieved from reference TRBV7-6 and TRBJ2-5, is GAGVSQSPRYKVTKRGQDVALRCDPISGHVSLYWYRQALGQGPEFLTYFNYEAQQDKSGLPNDRFSAERPEGSISTLTIQRTEQRDSAMYRCASSFRRQETQYFGPGTRLLVL.

The rearrangement joins TRBV6-1 to TRBJ2-7, with a possible D match to TRBD1 (5 bases). The length of the CDR3 is 16 residues. Trimming took 5 bases from V and 3 from J, leaving 20 bases between them. CDR1 MNHNS and CDR2 SASEGT come from the germline V gene. The CDR3, as DNA: TGTGCCAGCAGTAACCCCAGGGCCCAGGCCCTCTACGAGCAGTACTTC. Its translation is CASSNPRAQALYEQYF.

This chain uses TRBV18 with TRBJ1-3; 7 nucleotides agree with TRBD1. The CDR3 sequence is 16 residues long. With V trimmed by 3 bases and J by 3 bases, 8 bases remained unmatched. Germline loops: CDR1 KGHSH, CDR2 LQKENI. CDR3 nucleotides: TGTGCCAGCTCACCGCAGGGGGGCTTACGTGGAAACACCATATATTTT. Encoded protein: CASSPQGGLRGNTIYF.

The J gene is TRBJ1-4, the V gene TRBV5-4; TRBD1 is a possible D gene (5 bases). From germline, CDR1 is SGHNT and CDR2 YYREEE (reference sequence). V was clipped by 3 bases and J by 8 bases, with 14 bases between them. This CDR3 comprises 14 residues. CDR3 region: CASSYGGSTEKLFF. CDR3 nucleotide sequence: TGTGCCAGCAGCTACGGGGGTTCTACCGAAAAACTGTTTTTT.

The chain carries TRBV6-2 or TRBV6-3 and TRBJ2-1; no firm D call. V was shortened by 4 bases and J by 9 bases, with 19 bases between the two germline ends. Germline CDR1 is MNHEY and CDR2 is SVGEGT. CDR3 length equals 15 residues. The CDR3 coding sequence is TGTGCCAGCAGTTCCCCCCGGCGCGCCGACGCTGAGCAGTTCTTC. Translating gives CASSSPRRADAEQFF.

This clonotype occurred a few times. The chain joins TRBV19 to TRBJ2-7; 8 bases fit TRBD1. Germline V gene sequence: CDR1 LNHDA, CDR2 SQIVND (reference sequence). The CDR3 is 15 residues long. Losses at the gene ends were 5 bases for V and 2 bases for J; bases not matched to a gene: 8. The CDR3 bases are TGTGCCAGTAGTCCTCGACGACAGGGGACCTACGAGCAGTACTTC. It is translated as CASSPRRQGTYEQYF.

The V gene is TRBV27, the J gene TRBJ2-5, with D unresolved. V dropped 5 bases and J dropped 5 bases, with 18 bases sitting between them. Germline CDR1 reads MNHEY; CDR2 reads SMNVEV (reference sequence). The CDR3 is 15 residues long. As DNA, the CDR3 is TGTGCCAGCAGTCCACTAAGTTTGGGTGGGGAGACCCAGTACTTC. It codes for CASSPLSLGGETQYF.

Note on this clonotype: This may be a read error, as it is one base from a much larger clone. The chain couples TRBV6-1 to TRBJ2-6; D is possibly TRBD1 or TRBD2 (5 bases each). The CDR3 length is 15 residues. CDR1 is MNHNS and CDR2 is SASEGT in the germline V gene. CDR3 sequence reads: CASSEVEVGANVQTF. The CDR3 DNA reads TGTGCCAGCAGTGAGGTGGAGGTTGGGGCCAACGTCCAGACTTTC.